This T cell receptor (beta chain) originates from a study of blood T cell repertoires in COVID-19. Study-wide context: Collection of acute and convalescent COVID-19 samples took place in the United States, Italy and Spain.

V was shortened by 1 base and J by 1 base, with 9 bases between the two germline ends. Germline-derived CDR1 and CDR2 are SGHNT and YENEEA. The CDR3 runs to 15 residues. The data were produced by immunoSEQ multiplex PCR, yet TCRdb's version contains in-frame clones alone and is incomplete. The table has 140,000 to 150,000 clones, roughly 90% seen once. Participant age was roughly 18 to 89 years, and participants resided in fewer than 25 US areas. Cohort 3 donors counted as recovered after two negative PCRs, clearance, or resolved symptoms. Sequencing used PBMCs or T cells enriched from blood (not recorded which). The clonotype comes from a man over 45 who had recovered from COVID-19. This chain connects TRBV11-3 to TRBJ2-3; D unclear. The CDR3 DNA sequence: TGTGCCAGCAGCTTAGGGGTGGGCGGCACAGATACGCAGTATTTT. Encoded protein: CASSLGVGGTDTQYF.